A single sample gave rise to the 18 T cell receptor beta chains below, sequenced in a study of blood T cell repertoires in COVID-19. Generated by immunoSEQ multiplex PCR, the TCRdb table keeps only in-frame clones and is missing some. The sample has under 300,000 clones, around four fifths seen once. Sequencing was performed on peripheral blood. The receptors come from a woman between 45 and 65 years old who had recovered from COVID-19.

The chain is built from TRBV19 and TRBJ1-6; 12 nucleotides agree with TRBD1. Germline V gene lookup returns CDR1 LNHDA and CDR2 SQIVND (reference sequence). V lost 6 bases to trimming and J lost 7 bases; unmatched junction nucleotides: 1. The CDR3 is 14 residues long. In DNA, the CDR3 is TGTGCCAGTAGGGGGACAGGGGGCAATTCACCCCTCCACTTT. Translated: CASRGTGGNSPLHF.

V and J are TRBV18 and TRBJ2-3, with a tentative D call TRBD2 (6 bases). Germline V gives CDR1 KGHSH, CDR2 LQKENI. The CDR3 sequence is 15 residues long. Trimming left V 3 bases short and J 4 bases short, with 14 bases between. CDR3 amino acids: CASSPPTSSPDTQYF. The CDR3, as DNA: TGTGCCAGCTCACCCCCGACTAGTTCGCCAGATACGCAGTATTTT.

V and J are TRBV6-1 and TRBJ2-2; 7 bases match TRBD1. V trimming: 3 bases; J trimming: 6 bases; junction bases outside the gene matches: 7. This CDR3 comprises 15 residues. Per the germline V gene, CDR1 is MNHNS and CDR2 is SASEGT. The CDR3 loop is CASSEPTGDPGELFF. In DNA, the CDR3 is TGTGCCAGCAGTGAGCCCACAGGGGATCCCGGGGAGCTGTTTTTT.

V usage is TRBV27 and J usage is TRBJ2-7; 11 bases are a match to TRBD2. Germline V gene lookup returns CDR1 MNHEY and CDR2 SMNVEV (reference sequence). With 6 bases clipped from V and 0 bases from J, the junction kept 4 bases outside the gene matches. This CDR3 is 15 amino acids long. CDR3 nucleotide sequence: TGTGCCAGCAGGGTAGCGGGAGGGATCTCCTACGAGCAGTACTTC. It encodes CASRVAGGISYEQYF.

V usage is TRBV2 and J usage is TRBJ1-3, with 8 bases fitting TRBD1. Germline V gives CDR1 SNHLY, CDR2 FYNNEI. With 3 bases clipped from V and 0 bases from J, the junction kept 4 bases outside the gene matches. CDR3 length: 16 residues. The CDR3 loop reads CASSEGRGHSGNTIYF. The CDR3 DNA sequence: TGTGCCAGCAGTGAGGGCAGGGGGCACTCTGGAAACACCATATATTTT.

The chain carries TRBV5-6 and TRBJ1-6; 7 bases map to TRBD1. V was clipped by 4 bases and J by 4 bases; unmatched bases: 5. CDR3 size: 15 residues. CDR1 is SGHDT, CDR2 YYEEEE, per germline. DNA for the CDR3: TGTGCCAGCAGCGGGGACAGTCTTTATAATTCACCCCTCCACTTT. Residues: CASSGDSLYNSPLHF.

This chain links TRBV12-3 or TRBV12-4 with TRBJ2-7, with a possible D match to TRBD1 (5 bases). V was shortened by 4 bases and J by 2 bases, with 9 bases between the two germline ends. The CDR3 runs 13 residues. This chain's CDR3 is CASSSGSTYEQYF. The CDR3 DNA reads TGTGCCAGCAGTTCAGGGTCTACCTACGAGCAGTACTTC.

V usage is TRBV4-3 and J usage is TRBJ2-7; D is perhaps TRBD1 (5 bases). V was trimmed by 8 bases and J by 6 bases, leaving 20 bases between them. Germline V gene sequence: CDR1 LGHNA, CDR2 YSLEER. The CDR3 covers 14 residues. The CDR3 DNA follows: TGCGCCAGCCCCCTTTTCAGGGTACGCCCCGAGCAGTACTTC. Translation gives CASPLFRVRPEQYF.

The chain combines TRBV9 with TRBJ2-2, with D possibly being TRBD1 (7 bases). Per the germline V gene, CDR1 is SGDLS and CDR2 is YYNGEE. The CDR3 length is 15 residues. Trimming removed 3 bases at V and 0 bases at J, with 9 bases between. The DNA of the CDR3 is TGTGCCAGCAGCGGCGGGACAGCGAACACCGGGGAGCTGTTTTTT. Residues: CASSGGTANTGELFF.

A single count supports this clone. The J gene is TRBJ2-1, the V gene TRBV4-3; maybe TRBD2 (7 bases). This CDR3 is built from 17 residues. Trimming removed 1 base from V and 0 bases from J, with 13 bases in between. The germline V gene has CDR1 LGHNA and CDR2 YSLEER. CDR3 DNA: TGCGCCAGCAGCCAAGTAGGGGGGGGGTCCTCCTACAATGAGCAGTTCTTC. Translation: CASSQVGGGSSYNEQFF.

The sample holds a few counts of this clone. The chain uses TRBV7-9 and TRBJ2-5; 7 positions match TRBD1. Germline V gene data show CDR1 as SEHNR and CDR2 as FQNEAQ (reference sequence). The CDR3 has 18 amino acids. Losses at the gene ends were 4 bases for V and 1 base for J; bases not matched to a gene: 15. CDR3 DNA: TGTGCCAGCAGCTCCCGTTCCCTTACAGGGGTAACCCAAGAGACCCAGTACTTC. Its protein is CASSSRSLTGVTQETQYF.

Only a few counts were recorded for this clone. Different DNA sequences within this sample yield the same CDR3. The CDR3 DNA reads as TGTGCCAGCAGCGTAGAGGGGTCTGGGGCCAACGTCCTGACTTTC. It specifies CASSVEGSGANVLTF. The rearrangement joins TRBV9 to TRBJ2-6; D is possibly TRBD1 (5 bases). Trimming took off 0 bases at V and 1 base at J, with 5 bases between the two ends. Germline V gene data show CDR1 as SGDLS and CDR2 as YYNGEE. CDR3 length: 15 residues. Drawing the rest from reference TRBV9 and TRBJ2-6, the complete variable domain is DSGVTQTPKHLITATGQRVTLRCSPRSGDLSVYWYQQSLDQGLQFLIQYYNGEERAKGNILERFSAQQFPDLHSELNLSSLELGDSALYFCASSVEGSGANVLTFGAGSRLTVL.

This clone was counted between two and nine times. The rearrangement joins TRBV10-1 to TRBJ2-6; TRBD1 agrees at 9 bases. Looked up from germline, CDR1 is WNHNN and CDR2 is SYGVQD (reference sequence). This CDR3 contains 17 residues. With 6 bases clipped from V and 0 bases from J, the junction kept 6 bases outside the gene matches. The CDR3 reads CASSRDRDSSGANVLTF. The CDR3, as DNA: TGCGCCAGCAGCCGGGACAGGGATAGCTCTGGGGCCAACGTCCTGACTTTC.

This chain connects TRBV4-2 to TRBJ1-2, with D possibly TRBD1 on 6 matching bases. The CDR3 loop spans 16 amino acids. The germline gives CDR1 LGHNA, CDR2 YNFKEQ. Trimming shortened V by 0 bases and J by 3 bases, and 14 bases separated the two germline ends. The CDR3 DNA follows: TGTGCCAGCAGCCAAGAGGACAGACCGACCGACTATGGCTACACCTTC. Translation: CASSQEDRPTDYGYTF.

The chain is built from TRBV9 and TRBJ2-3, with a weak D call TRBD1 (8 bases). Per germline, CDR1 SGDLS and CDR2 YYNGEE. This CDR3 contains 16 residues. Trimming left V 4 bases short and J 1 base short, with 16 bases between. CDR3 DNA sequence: TGTGCCAGCAGCCTCGGACAGGGAGGGGGCACAGATACGCAGTATTTT. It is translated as CASSLGQGGGTDTQYF.

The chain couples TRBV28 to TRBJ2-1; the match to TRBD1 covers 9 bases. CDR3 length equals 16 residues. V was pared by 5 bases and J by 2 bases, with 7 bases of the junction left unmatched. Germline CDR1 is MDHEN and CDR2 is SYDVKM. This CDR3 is CASSTAGTGTYNEQFF. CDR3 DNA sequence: TGTGCCAGCAGTACGGCCGGGACAGGGACCTACAATGAGCAGTTCTTC.

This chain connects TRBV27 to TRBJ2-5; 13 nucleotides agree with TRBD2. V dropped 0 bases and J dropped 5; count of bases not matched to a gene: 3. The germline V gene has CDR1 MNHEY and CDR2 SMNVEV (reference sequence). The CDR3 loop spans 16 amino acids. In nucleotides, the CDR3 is TGTGCCAGCAGTTTATCGAAACTAGCGGGGGGGGAGACCCAGTACTTC. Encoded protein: CASSLSKLAGGETQYF.

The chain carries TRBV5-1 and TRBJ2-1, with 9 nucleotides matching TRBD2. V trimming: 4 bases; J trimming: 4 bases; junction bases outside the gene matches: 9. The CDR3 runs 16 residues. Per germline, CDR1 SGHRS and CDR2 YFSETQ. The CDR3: CASSPGLREGYNEQFF. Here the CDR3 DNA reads TGCGCCAGCAGCCCCGGCTTGCGGGAGGGATACAATGAGCAGTTCTTC.